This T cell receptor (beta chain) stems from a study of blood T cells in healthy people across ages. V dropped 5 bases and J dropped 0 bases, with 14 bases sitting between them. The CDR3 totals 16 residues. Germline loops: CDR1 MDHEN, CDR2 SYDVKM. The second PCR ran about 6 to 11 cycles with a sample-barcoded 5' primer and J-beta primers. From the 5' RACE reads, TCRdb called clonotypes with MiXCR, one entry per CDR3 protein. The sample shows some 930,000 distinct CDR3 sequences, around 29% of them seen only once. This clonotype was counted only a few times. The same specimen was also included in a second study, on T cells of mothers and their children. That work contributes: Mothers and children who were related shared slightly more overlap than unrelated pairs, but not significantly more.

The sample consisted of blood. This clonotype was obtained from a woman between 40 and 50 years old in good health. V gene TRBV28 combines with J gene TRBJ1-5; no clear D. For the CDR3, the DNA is TGTGCCAGCAGTCCCGCGAGAGTCAATAGCAATCAGCCCCAGCATTTT. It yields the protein CASSPARVNSNQPQHF.